The 28 T cell receptor beta chains given below trace back to one sample, sequenced in a study of shared clonotypes between healthy human individuals. Using immunoSEQ multiplex PCR, the repertoire was profiled, and TCRdb retains in-frame clones only, with some absent. The sample shows more than 2 million clones, about 94% of them seen only once. The specimen sequenced was naive CD4+ T cells sorted from blood. The subset is: CD45RA+ positively selected. These receptors were collected from a man between 18 and 29 years old in good health.

The genes are TRBV27 and TRBJ2-7, with D perhaps TRBD1 (6 bases). This CDR3 contains 14 residues. Germline V gene sequence: CDR1 MNHEY, CDR2 SMNVEV (reference sequence). The V end lost 5 bases, the J end lost 0 bases, and 11 bases lay between the germline ends. The CDR3 spells CASSLTTGSYEQYF. The CDR3 DNA reads TGTGCCAGCAGTCTTACGACAGGCTCCTACGAGCAGTACTTC.

The genes are TRBV5-1 and TRBJ2-3, with TRBD2 as a possible D gene (5 bases). The CDR3 runs 14 residues. Germline loops: CDR1 SGHRS, CDR2 YFSETQ. The ends were cut back, 5 bases at V and 0 bases at J, with 10 bases in the middle. The CDR3 loop reads CASRGGQSTDTQYF. As DNA, the CDR3 is TGCGCCAGCAGAGGAGGCCAGAGCACAGATACGCAGTATTTT.

V usage is TRBV7-2 and J usage is TRBJ2-5; perhaps TRBD2 as D (5 bases). This CDR3 is 13 amino acids long. Germline V lookup: CDR1 SGHTA, CDR2 FQGNSA. V dropped 4 bases and J dropped 5 bases, with 11 bases sitting between them. The CDR3 sequence: CASSSFRGETQYF. In DNA form, the CDR3 reads TGTGCCAGCAGCTCATTCCGAGGGGAGACCCAGTACTTC.

The rearrangement joins TRBV11-2 to TRBJ2-5; 7 positions match TRBD1. Germline-derived CDR1 and CDR2 are SGHAT and FQNNGV. Germline trimming cut 5 bases from V and 1 base from J; bases unmatched to any gene: 4. The CDR3 loop spans 14 amino acids. The CDR3 bases are TGTGCCAGCAGCCCGGACAGGCCCCAAGAGACCCAGTACTTC. It encodes CASSPDRPQETQYF.

The chain is built from TRBV19 and TRBJ2-7; D is unclear. The germline V gene has CDR1 LNHDA and CDR2 SQIVND (reference sequence). V lost 7 bases and J lost 9, with 13 bases in between. The CDR3 covers 11 residues. CDR3 DNA: TGTGCCAGTAAAGGACGTGCTGGGCAGTACTTC. Amino acids: CASKGRAGQYF. The full variable domain, its missing parts supplied by reference TRBV19 and TRBJ2-7, is DGGITQSPKYLFRKEGQNVTLSCEQNLNHDAMYWYRQDPGQGLRLIYYSQIVNDFQKGDIAEGYSVSREKKESFPLTVTSAQKNPTAFYLCASKGRAGQYFGPGTRLTVT.

The V and J genes are TRBV27 and TRBJ1-6; tentatively, D is TRBD1 (6 bases). The CDR3 runs to 15 residues. Looked up from germline, CDR1 is MNHEY and CDR2 is SMNVEV (reference sequence). V dropped 5 bases and J dropped 9 bases, with 17 bases sitting between them. This CDR3 is CASSMGAGDGSPLHF. In DNA, the CDR3 is TGTGCCAGCAGTATGGGGGCGGGGGACGGTTCACCCCTCCACTTT.

The CDR3 region is CASRKGTSGVSEQFF. DNA for the CDR3: TGTGCCAGCAGGAAGGGGACTAGCGGGGTCAGTGAGCAGTTCTTC. The chain is built from TRBV6-5 and TRBJ2-1; 13 nucleotides match TRBD2. Germline CDR1 MNHEY, CDR2 SVGAGI. J was trimmed by 9 bases and V by 6 bases; bases with no gene match: 8. CDR3 length equals 15 residues.

V and J are TRBV5-1 and TRBJ2-6; possible D gene TRBD1, 6 bases. With 0 bases removed from V and 0 bases from J, the gap between germline ends came to 13 bases. Germline V gene sequence: CDR1 SGHRS, CDR2 YFSETQ. The CDR3 is made up of 18 amino acids. The CDR3 DNA reads TGCGCCAGCAGCTTGGTGGGACACACGTCCTCTGGGGCCAACGTCCTGACTTTC. Translated, it gives CASSLVGHTSSGANVLTF. The full variable domain, completed using reference TRBV5-1 and TRBJ2-6, is KAGVTQTPRYLIKTRGQQVTLSCSPISGHRSVSWYQQTPGQGLQFLFEYFSETQRNKGNFPGRFSGRQFSNSRSEMNVSTLELGDSALYLCASSLVGHTSSGANVLTFGAGSRLTVL.

With respect to this clone: At the DNA level, this CDR3 is encoded by other sequences in the same sample as well. The chain combines TRBV19 with TRBJ2-5, with D unclear. The CDR3 extends over 13 amino acids. Germline values: CDR1 LNHDA, CDR2 SQIVND (reference sequence). The germline V and J ends were trimmed by 3 bases and 0 bases, with 5 bases remaining between them. CDR3 protein: CASSIRNQETQYF. The CDR3 DNA is TGTGCCAGTAGTATCCGGAACCAAGAGACCCAGTACTTC.

The chain recombines TRBV4-1 with TRBJ2-7, with 9 bases lining up with TRBD2. The CDR3 length is 14 residues. CDR1 and CDR2 from the germline V gene are MGHRA and YSYEKL. The trim removed 1 base at V and 3 bases at J, leaving 1 base unmatched. The CDR3 sequence is CASSQATSGYEQYF. The CDR3 DNA reads as TGCGCCAGCAGCCAAGCGACTAGCGGCTACGAGCAGTACTTC.

The chain links TRBV5-1 to TRBJ2-1; 14 nucleotides match TRBD2. V shed 0 bases, J shed 3 bases, and the junction held 8 bases outside the gene matches. Germline-derived CDR1 and CDR2 are SGHRS and YFSETQ. The CDR3 covers 19 residues. CDR3 sequence (DNA): TGCGCCAGCAGCTTGGCCCCTAGACTAGCGGGGGGGTTCTACAATGAGCAGTTCTTC. It yields the protein CASSLAPRLAGGFYNEQFF.

This chain joins TRBV13 and TRBJ2-2, with 8 bases that match TRBD1. V dropped 2 bases and J dropped 0; count of bases not matched to a gene: 5. The CDR3 totals 17 residues. The germline V gene encodes CDR1 PRHDT and CDR2 FYEKMQ (reference sequence). The CDR3: CASSLRRDRPNTGELFF. CDR3 sequence (DNA): TGTGCCAGCAGCTTAAGAAGGGACAGGCCGAACACCGGGGAGCTGTTTTTT. The variable domain in full, with the rest retrieved from reference TRBV13 and TRBJ2-2, is AAGVIQSPRHLIKEKRETATLKCYPIPRHDTVYWYQQGPGQDPQFLISFYEKMQSDKGSIPDRFSAQQFSDYHSELNMSSLELGDSALYFCASSLRRDRPNTGELFFGEGSRLTVL.

V is TRBV6-6 and J is TRBJ2-3; 10 bases are shared with TRBD1. V was clipped by 6 bases and J by 2 bases; unmatched bases: 5. This CDR3 has 15 amino acids. Germline values: CDR1 MNHNY, CDR2 SVGAGI (reference sequence). The CDR3: CASRGQGTLTDTQYF. Here the CDR3 DNA reads TGTGCCAGCAGGGGACAGGGGACCCTCACAGATACGCAGTATTTT.

A single count supports this clone. The chain joins TRBV10-3 to TRBJ2-7; D uncertain. The CDR3 consists of 14 residues. Germline assignment: CDR1 ENHRY and CDR2 SYGVKD. Trimming removed 6 bases from V and 1 base from J, with 13 bases in between. CDR3 DNA: TGTGCCATCAGCCATCCTCCGAGATCCTACGAGCAGTACTTC. Translated: CAISHPPRSYEQYF.

The chain has TRBV7-9 and TRBJ2-7; 9 nucleotides line up with TRBD1. The trim removed 0 bases at V and 6 bases at J, leaving 3 bases unmatched. The CDR3 is 14 amino acids. Germline assignment: CDR1 SEHNR and CDR2 FQNEAQ (reference sequence). The CDR3 coding sequence is TGTGCCAGCAGCTTAGCGGGACAGGGTAGCGAGCAGTACTTC. Residues: CASSLAGQGSEQYF.

Concerning this clone itself: Other DNA sequences within the sample encode an identical CDR3. The chain uses TRBV6-5 and TRBJ2-7; 8 bases line up with TRBD1. There are 14 residues in the CDR3. The germline gives CDR1 MNHEY, CDR2 SVGAGI. V gave up 3 bases and J gave up 1 base; unmatched junction bases: 2. CDR3 residues: CASSYDRGSYEQYF. In DNA, the CDR3 is TGTGCCAGCAGTTATGACAGGGGTTCCTACGAGCAGTACTTC.

The chain uses TRBV10-3 and TRBJ2-7, with TRBD1 matching over 7 bases. J lost 6 bases, V lost 0 bases, and 5 bases had no gene match. This CDR3 has 14 residues. The germline gives CDR1 ENHRY, CDR2 SYGVKD. CDR3 in DNA: TGTGCCATCAGTGAGTCGACAGGGTCGAGCGAGCAGTACTTC. Its protein is CAISESTGSSEQYF.

The J gene is TRBJ2-3, the V gene TRBV5-4; no firm D call. This CDR3 contains 13 residues. V lost 0 bases to trimming and J lost 8 bases, with 10 bases between them. Germline CDR1 SGHNT, CDR2 YYREEE (reference sequence). Here the CDR3 reads CASSLDSSTTQYF. The CDR3 DNA reads TGTGCCAGCAGCTTGGACAGCTCCACTACGCAGTATTTT.

This chain links TRBV10-3 with TRBJ1-1; D uncertain. Between the trimmed V and J ends, which lost 0 bases and 9 bases, there was a span of 14 bases. CDR1 and CDR2 from the germline V gene are ENHRY and SYGVKD. This CDR3 spans 14 amino acids. CDR3 residues: CAISESIGWGQAFF. DNA for the CDR3: TGTGCCATCAGTGAGTCGATAGGGTGGGGTCAAGCTTTCTTT.

The rearrangement joins TRBV6-1 to TRBJ1-5; D is perhaps TRBD1 (6 bases). V shed 6 bases and J shed 11 bases, with 11 bases lying between them. The CDR3 is 11 residues long. Looked up from germline, CDR1 is MNHNS and CDR2 is SASEGT. The CDR3, as DNA: TGTGCCAGCAGCGTCGACAGGTCCCAGCATTTT. This sequence encodes CASSVDRSQHF.

The chain combines TRBV19 with TRBJ2-7; possible D gene TRBD2, 7 bases. CDR1 and CDR2 from the germline V gene are LNHDA and SQIVND (reference sequence). This CDR3 is 17 amino acids long. V lost 1 base and J lost 2, with 18 bases in between. CDR3 DNA: TGTGCCAGTAGTATAGCGGGGGGCCGAGACCGCCCCTACGAGCAGTACTTC. Translating it yields CASSIAGGRDRPYEQYF.

The chain combines TRBV6-6 with TRBJ2-7; no clear D gene. The CDR3 sequence is 14 residues long. CDR1 is MNHNY, CDR2 SVGAGI, per germline (reference sequence). The V gene lost 3 bases and the J gene lost 0 bases, with 9 bases spanning the gap. The CDR3: CASSYAPSSYEQYF. The DNA for the CDR3 is TGTGCCAGCAGTTATGCGCCTAGCTCCTACGAGCAGTACTTC.

Regarding this clone: Different DNA sequences within this sample yield the same CDR3. The rearrangement uses TRBV18 and TRBJ1-1; tentatively, D is TRBD1 (5 bases). This CDR3 has 13 residues. The germline V gene encodes CDR1 KGHSH and CDR2 LQKENI. The V end was cut by 3 bases, the J end by 2 bases, with 7 bases between. The CDR3 loop is CASSPQGNTEAFF. The CDR3 nucleotides read TGTGCCAGCTCACCTCAGGGTAACACTGAAGCTTTCTTT.

J is TRBJ2-7 and V is TRBV30; 7 bases line up with TRBD1. Germline CDR1 and CDR2: GTSNPN and SVGIG (reference sequence). The V and J ends lost 3 bases and 3 bases, in that order; junction bases with no gene match: 2. The CDR3 contains 12 residues. Here the CDR3 DNA reads TGTGCCTGGAGCTGGGACAGCTACGAGCAGTACTTC. Amino acid sequence: CAWSWDSYEQYF.

The rearrangement links TRBV5-1 to TRBJ1-4; TRBD1 might be the D (6 bases). V was trimmed by 4 bases and J by 0 bases, leaving 13 bases between them. Germline values: CDR1 SGHRS, CDR2 YFSETQ. There are 16 residues in the CDR3. CDR3 loop: CASSQGGTSTNEKLFF. The CDR3 DNA sequence: TGCGCCAGCAGCCAAGGCGGGACATCAACTAATGAAAAACTGTTTTTT.

Worth noting for this clone: This CDR3 is also generated by other DNA sequences in the sample. The V call is TRBV5-1, the J call TRBJ2-5; perhaps TRBD2 as D (5 bases). In germline, CDR1 is SGHRS, CDR2 YFSETQ. This CDR3 region has 15 residues. Trimming shortened V by 4 bases and J by 2 bases, and 15 bases separated the two germline ends. Written as DNA, the CDR3 is TGCGCCAGCAGCCTGGCCGGGTCGGGGCAAGAGACCCAGTACTTC. This translates into CASSLAGSGQETQYF.

V usage is TRBV6-5 and J usage is TRBJ1-6; D gene uncertain. CDR3 length: 16 residues. The V end lost 2 bases, the J end lost 4 bases, and 12 bases lay between the germline ends. The V gene's germline CDR1 is MNHEY and CDR2 SVGAGI. CDR3 coding DNA: TGTGCCAGCAGTTACGGGCGGAGTACTTATAATTCACCCCTCCACTTT. Residues: CASSYGRSTYNSPLHF.

The chain is built from TRBV21-1 and TRBJ2-6; TRBD1 reflects the table's D call only, with no check against the DNA. TRBV21-1 constitutes a pseudogene. The CDR3 is 10 residues long. As DNA, the CDR3 is TGTGCCAGCAGCAGACAGGGAAGCTCTTTC. Protein product: CASSRQGSSF.